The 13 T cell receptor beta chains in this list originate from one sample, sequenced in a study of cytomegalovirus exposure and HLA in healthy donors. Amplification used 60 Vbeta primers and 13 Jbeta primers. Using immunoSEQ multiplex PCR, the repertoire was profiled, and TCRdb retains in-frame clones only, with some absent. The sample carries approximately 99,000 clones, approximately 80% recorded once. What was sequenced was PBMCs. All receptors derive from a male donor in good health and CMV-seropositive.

CDR3 DNA sequence: TGTGCCTGGAACCACGCGCCAACTAATGAAAAACTGTTTTTT. Translated, it gives CAWNHAPTNEKLFF. The rearrangement uses TRBV30 and TRBJ1-4; D gene unclear. This CDR3 spans 14 amino acids. V was trimmed by 4 bases and J by 0 bases, leaving 9 bases between them. Germline V gene data show CDR1 as GTSNPN and CDR2 as SVGIG (reference sequence).

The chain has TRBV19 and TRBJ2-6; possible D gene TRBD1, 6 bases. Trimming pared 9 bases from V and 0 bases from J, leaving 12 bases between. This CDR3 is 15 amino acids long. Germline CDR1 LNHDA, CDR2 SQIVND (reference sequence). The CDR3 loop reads CASTRTASGANVLTF. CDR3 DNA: TGTGCCAGCACCCGGACAGCCTCTGGGGCCAACGTCCTGACTTTC.

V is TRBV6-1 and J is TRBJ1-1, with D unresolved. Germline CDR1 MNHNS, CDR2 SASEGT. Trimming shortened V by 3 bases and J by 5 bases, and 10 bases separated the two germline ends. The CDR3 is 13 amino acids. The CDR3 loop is CASSDRGATEAFF. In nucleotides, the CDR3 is TGTGCCAGCAGTGATCGGGGTGCGACTGAAGCTTTCTTT.

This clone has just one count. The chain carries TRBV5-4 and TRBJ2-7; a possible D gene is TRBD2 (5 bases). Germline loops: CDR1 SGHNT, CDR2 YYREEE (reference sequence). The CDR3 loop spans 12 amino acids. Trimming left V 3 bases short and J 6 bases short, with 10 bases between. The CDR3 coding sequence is TGTGCCAGCAGCTACGGGGTCAGCGAGCAGTACTTC. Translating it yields CASSYGVSEQYF.

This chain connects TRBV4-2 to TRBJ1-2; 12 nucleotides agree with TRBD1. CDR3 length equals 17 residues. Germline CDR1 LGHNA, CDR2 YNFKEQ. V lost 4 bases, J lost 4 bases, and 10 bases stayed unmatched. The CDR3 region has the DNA TGTGCCAGCAGCCTCCGGGACAGGGGGCGCCTCTCCTATGGCTACACCTTC. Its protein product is CASSLRDRGRLSYGYTF.

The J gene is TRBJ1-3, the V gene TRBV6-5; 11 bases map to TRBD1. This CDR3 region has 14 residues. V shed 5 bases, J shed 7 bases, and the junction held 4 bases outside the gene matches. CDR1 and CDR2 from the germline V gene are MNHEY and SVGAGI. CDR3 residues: CASSARDRGNTIYF. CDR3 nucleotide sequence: TGTGCCAGCAGTGCCCGGGACAGGGGGAACACCATATATTTT.

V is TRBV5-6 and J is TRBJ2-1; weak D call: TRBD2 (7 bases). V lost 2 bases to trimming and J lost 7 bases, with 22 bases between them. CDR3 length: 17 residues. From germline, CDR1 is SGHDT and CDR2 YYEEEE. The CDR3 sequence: CASSLGVAGALGNEQFF. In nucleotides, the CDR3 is TGTGCCAGCAGCTTAGGAGTTGCGGGGGCCTTGGGGAATGAGCAGTTCTTC.

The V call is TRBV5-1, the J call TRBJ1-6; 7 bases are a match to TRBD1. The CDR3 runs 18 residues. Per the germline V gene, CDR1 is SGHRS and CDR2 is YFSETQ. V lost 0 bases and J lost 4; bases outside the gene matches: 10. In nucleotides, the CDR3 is TGCGCCAGCAGCTTGGGTAGGACAGGCCCCCTATATAATTCACCCCTCCACTTT. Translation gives CASSLGRTGPLYNSPLHF.

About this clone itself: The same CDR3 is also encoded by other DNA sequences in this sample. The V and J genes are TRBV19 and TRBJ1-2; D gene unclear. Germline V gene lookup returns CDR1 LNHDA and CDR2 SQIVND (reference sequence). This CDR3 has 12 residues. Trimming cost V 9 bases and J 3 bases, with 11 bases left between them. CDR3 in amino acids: CASQSSHYGYTF. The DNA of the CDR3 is TGTGCCAGCCAGTCATCGCACTATGGCTACACCTTC.

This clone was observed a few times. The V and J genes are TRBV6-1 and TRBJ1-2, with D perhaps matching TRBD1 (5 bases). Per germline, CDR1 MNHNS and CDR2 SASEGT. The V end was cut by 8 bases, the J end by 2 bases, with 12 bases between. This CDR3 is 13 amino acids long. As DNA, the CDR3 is TGTGCCAGCCTAAAGGACACAAACTATGGCTACACCTTC. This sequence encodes CASLKDTNYGYTF.

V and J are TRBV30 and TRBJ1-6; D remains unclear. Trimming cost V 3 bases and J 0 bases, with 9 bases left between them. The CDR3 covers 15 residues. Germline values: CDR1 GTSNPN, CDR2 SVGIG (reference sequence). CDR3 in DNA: TGTGCCTGGAGCGCGGCTAGCTCCTATAATTCACCCCTCCACTTT. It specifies CAWSAASSYNSPLHF. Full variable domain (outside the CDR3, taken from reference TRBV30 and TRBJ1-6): SQTIHQWPATLVQPVGSPLSLECTVEGTSNPNLYWYRQAAGRGLQLLFYSVGIGQISSEVPQNLSASRPQDRQFILSSKKLLLSDSGFYLCAWSAASSYNSPLHFGNGTRLTVT.

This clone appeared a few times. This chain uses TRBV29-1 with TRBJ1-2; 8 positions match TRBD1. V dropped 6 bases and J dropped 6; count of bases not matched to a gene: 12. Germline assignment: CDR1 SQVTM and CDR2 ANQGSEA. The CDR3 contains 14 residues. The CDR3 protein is CSVGDRSDWNGYTF. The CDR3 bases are TGCAGCGTCGGGGACAGGAGCGACTGGAATGGCTACACCTTC.

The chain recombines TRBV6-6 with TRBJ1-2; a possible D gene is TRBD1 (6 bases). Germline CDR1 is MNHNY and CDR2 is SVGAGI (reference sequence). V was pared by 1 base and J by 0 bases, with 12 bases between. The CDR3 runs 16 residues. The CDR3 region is CASSYLWTDSNYGYTF. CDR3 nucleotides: TGTGCCAGCAGTTACTTATGGACAGATTCTAACTATGGCTACACCTTC.